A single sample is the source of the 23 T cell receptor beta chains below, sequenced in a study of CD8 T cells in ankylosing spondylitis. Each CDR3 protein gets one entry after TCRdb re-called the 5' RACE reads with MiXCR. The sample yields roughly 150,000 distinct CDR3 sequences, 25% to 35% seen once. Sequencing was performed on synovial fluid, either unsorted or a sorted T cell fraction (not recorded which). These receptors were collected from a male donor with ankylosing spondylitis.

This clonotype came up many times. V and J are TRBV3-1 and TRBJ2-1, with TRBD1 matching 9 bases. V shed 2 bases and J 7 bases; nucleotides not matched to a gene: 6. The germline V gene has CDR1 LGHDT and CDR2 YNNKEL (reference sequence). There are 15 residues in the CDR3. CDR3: CASSQTRTGVNEQFF. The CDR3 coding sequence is TGTGCCAGCAGCCAAACGAGGACAGGGGTAAATGAGCAGTTCTTC.

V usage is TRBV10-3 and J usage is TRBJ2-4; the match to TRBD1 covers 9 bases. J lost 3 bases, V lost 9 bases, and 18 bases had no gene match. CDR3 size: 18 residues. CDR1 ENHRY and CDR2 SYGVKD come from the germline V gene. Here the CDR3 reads CAIILRDRVLTHKNIQYF. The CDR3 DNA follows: TGTGCCATAATTTTACGGGACAGGGTCTTAACCCACAAAAACATTCAGTACTTC.

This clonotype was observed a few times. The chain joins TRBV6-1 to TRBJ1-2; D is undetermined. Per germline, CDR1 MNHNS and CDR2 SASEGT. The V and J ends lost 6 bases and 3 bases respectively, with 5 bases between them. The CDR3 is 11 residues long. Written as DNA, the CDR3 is TGTGCCAGCAGGCCAGACTATGGCTACACCTTC. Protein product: CASRPDYGYTF.

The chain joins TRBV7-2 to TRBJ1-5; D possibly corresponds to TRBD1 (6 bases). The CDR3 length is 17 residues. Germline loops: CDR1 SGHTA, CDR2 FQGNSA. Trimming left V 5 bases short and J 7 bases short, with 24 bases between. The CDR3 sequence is CASSHPGGGLRYQPQHF. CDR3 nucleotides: TGTGCCAGCAGCCACCCTGGGGGGGGGCTTAGGTACCAGCCCCAGCATTTT.

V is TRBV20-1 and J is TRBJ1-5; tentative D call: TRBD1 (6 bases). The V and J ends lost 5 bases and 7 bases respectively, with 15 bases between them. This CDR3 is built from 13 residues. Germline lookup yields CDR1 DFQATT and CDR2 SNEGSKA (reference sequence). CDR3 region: CSALGAGVQPQHF. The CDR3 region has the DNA TGCAGTGCTCTGGGGGCGGGGGTACAGCCCCAGCATTTT.

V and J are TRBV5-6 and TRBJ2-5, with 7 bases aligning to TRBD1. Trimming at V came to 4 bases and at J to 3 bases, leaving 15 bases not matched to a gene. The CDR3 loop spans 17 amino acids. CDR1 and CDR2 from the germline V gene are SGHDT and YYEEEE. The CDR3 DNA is TGTGCCAGCAGCCCCCCCCAATGGGACAGCCTCGAAGAGACCCAGTACTTC. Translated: CASSPPQWDSLEETQYF.

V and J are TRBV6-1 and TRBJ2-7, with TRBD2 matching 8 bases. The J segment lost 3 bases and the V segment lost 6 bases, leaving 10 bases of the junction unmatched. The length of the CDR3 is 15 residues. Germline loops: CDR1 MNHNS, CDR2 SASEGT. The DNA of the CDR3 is TGTGCCAGCAGGGGCGGGGTAGCGGGAAACTACGAGCAGTACTTC. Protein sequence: CASRGGVAGNYEQYF.

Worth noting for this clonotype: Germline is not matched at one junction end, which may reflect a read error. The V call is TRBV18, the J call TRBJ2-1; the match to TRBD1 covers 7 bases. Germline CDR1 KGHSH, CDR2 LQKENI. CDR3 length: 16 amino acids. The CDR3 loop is CASSPQGVKAINEQSF. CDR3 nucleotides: TGTGCCAGCTCACCCCAGGGGGTGAAGGCCATTAATGAGCAGTCCTTC.

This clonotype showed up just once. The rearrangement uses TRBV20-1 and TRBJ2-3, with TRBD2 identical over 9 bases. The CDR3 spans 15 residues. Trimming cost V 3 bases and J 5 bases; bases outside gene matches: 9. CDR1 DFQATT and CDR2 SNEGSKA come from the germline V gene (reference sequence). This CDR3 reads CSASGAGGPGDTQYF. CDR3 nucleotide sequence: TGCAGTGCTAGTGGCGCGGGAGGGCCTGGAGATACGCAGTATTTT.

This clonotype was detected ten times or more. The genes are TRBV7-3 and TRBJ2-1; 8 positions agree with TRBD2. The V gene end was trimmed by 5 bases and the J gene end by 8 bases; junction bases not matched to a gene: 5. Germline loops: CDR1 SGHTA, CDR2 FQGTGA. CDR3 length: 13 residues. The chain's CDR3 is CASSLRGGDEQFF. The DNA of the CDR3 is TGTGCCAGCAGCCTCCGGGGGGGGGATGAGCAGTTCTTC. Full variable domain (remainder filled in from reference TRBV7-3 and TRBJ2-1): GAGVSQTPSNKVTEKGKYVELRCDPISGHTALYWYRQSLGQGPEFLIYFQGTGAADDSGLPNDRFFAVRPEGSVSTLKIQRTERGDSAVYLCASSLRGGDEQFFGPGTRLTVL.

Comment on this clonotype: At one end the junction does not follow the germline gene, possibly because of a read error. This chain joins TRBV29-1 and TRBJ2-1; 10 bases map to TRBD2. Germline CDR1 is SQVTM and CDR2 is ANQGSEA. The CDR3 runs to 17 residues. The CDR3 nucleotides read TGCAGCGTGGAAGGACTAGCGGACCCCCGTTCCTACAATGAGCAGTTCTTC. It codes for CSVEGLADPRSYNEQFF.

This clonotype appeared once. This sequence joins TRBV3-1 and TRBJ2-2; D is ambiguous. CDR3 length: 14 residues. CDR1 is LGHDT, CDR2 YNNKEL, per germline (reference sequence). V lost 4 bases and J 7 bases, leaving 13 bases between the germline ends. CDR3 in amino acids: CASSPPPGIGELFF. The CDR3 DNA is TGTGCCAGCAGCCCTCCGCCGGGCATCGGGGAGCTGTTTTTT.

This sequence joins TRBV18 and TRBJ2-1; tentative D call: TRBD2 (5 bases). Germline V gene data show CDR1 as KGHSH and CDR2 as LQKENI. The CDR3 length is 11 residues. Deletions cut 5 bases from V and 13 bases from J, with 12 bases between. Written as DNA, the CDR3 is TGTGCCAGCTCAACGGACTTCTTTCAGTTCTTC. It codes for CASSTDFFQFF.

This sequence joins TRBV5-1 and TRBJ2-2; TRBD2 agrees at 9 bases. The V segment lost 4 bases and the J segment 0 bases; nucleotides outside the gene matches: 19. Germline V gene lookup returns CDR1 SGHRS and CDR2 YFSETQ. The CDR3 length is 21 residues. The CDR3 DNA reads TGCGCCAGCAGCCCTGGGTATGGCGGGAGGGTCCAAACCTCGAACACCGGGGAGCTGTTTTTT. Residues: CASSPGYGGRVQTSNTGELFF.

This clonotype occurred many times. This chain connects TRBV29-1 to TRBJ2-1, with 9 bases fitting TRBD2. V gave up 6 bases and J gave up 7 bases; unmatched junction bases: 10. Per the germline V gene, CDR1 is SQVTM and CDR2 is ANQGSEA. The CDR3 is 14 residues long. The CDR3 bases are TGCAGCGTCGTAGCGGGAGTATTGGGGAATGAGCAGTTCTTC. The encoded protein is CSVVAGVLGNEQFF.

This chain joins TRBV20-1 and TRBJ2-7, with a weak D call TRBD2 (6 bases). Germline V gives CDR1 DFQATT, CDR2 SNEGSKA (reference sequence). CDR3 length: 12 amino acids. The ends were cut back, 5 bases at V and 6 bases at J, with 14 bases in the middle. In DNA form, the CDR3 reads TGCAGTGCTCCCTCGACTAGACGCGAGCAGTACTTC. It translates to CSAPSTRREQYF.

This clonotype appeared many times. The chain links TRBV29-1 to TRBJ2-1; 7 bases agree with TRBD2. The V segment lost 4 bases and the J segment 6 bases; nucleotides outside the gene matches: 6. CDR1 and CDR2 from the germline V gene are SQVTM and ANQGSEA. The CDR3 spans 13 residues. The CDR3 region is CSVARGGSNEQFF. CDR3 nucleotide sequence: TGCAGCGTTGCTAGGGGAGGGAGCAATGAGCAGTTCTTC.

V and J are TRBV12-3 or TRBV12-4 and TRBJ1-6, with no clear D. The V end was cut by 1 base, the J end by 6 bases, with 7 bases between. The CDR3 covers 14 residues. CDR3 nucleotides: TGTGCCAGCAGTTTAGGACTCATTAATTCACCCCTCCACTTT. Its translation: CASSLGLINSPLHF.

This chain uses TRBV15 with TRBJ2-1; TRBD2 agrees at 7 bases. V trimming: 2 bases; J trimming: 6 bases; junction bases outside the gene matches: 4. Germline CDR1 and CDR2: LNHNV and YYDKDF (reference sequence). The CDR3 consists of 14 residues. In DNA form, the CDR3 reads TGTGCCACCAGCAGACTAGCGGAGGTCAATGAGCAGTTCTTC. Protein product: CATSRLAEVNEQFF.

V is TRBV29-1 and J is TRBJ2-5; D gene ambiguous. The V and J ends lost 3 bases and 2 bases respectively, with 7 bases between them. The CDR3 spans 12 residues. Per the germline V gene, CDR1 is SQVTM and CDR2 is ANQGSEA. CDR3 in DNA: TGCAGCGTTGAGCACTTTCAAGAGACCCAGTACTTC. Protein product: CSVEHFQETQYF.

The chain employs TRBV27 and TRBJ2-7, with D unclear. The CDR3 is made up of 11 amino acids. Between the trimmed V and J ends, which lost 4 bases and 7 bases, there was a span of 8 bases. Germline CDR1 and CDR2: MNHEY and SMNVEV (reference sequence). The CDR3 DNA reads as TGTGCCAGCAGTTCCCCTACGGAGCAGTACTTC. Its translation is CASSSPTEQYF.

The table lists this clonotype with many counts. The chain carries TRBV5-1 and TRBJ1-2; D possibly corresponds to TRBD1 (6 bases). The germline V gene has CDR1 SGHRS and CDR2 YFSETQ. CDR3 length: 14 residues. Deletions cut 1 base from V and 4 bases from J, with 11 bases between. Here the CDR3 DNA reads TGCGCCAGCAGCTTGTTGGGGGCCGCCTATGGCTACACCTTC. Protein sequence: CASSLLGAAYGYTF.

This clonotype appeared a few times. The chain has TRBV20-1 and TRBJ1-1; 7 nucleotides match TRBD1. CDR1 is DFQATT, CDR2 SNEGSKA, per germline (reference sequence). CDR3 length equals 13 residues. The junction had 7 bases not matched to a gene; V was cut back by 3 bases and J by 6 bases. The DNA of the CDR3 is TGCAGTGCTAGGGGAGACAGGGCGGCTGAAGCTTTCTTT. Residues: CSARGDRAAEAFF.